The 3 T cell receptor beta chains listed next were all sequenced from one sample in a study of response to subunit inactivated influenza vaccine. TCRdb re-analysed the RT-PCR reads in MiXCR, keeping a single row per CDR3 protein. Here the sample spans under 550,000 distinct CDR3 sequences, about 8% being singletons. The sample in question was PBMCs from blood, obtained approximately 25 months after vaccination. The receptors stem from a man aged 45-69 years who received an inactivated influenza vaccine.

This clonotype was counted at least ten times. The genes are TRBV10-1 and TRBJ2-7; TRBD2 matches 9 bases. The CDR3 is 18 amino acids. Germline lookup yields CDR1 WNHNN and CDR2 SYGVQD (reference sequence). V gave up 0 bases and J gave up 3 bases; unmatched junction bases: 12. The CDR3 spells CASSESVSGGAWFYEQYF. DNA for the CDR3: TGCGCCAGCAGTGAGTCGGTTAGCGGGGGCGCGTGGTTCTACGAGCAGTACTTC.

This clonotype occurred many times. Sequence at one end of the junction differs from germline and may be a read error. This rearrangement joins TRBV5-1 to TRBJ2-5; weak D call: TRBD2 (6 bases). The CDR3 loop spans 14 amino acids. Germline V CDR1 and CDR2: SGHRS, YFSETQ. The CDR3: CASSLVGGEETQYF. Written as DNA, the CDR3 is TGTGCCAGCAGCTTGGTAGGAGGGGAAGAGACCCAGTACTTC.

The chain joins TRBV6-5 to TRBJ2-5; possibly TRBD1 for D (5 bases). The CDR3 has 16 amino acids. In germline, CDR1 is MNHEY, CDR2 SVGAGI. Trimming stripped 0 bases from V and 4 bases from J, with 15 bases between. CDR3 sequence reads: CASSYSWGTSGETQYF. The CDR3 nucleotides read TGTGCCAGCAGTTACTCCTGGGGCACGAGTGGAGAGACCCAGTACTTC.